The clone carrying this TCR beta chain appeared a few times. Its antigen is unidentified. MiXCR was run by TCRdb on the reads, yielding one entry per CDR3 protein. The table lists 150,000 to 200,000 distinct CDR3 sequences, 8% to 10% of them singletons. This entry is derived from a study of T cell repertoires in cytomegalovirus infection. Study overall: Based on public TCR beta signatures, there were indications of CMV infection and of a matching HLA type.

Whole-study findings and limits: The study found HLA-C-restricted CMV-specific TCR beta clonotypes dominating the ex vivo response. Frequencies of public TCR beta families were cumulated, and this identified carriers of CMV plus the relevant HLA.

Germline CDR1 reads SGHRS; CDR2 reads YFSETQ. This CDR3 region has 12 residues. Trimming at V came to 4 bases and at J to 8 bases, leaving 3 bases not matched to a gene. The chain recombines TRBV5-1 with TRBJ1-1, with TRBD1 matching over 9 bases. Material for sequencing was PBMCs. This TCR derives from a human donor in good health (CMV status not recorded). Some clones in this sample may be carry-over from other donors' samples. Written as DNA, the CDR3 is TGCGCCAGCAGCCCCGGGACAGGGGAAGCTTTCTTT. Translation gives CASSPGTGEAFF.